Below are 31 T cell receptor beta chains sequenced from a single sample in a study of blood T cell repertoires in COVID-19 (dated by TCRdb to the early 2020s). Library preparation was by the immunoSEQ multiplex PCR assay. TCRdb carries this immuneACCESS record with in-frame sequences only. Its versions omit some clonotypes, under half of them owing to an unresolved V gene in the studies checked, with the rest unexplained. In all, the sample holds 140,000 to 150,000 clones, and around 80% of those were seen once. The leading ten clones occupy less than 7.5% of the sample. Sequenced material: PBMCs or T cells enriched from blood (not recorded which). These receptors all come from a woman between 50 and 59 years old who had recovered from COVID-19.

The CDR3 reads CASSSTGGALLYGYTF. The CDR3 DNA follows: TGTGCCAGCAGTTCGACAGGGGGCGCTCTCCTCTATGGCTACACCTTC. The chain employs TRBV28 and TRBJ1-2; TRBD1 agrees at 10 bases. With V trimmed by 4 bases and J by 4 bases, 9 bases remained unmatched. Germline CDR1 and CDR2: MDHEN and SYDVKM. The CDR3 is made up of 16 amino acids.

The chain joins TRBV11-2 to TRBJ2-7, with a tentative D call TRBD2 (6 bases). CDR1 and CDR2 (germline): SGHAT, FQNNGV. V lost 3 bases and J lost 3, with 18 bases in between. The CDR3 runs 16 residues. The CDR3 sequence: CASSFPEGEGGYEQYF. CDR3 bases: TGTGCCAGCAGCTTTCCCGAAGGTGAGGGAGGCTACGAGCAGTACTTC.

The chain carries TRBV20-1 and TRBJ1-1; possible D gene TRBD1, 6 bases. Trimming shortened V by 5 bases and J by 11 bases, and 12 bases separated the two germline ends. CDR1 is DFQATT and CDR2 is SNEGSKA in the germline V gene (reference sequence). CDR3 length: 10 residues. CDR3 nucleotides: TGCAGTGCTTACAGGGTCGGGGCTTTCTTT. It codes for CSAYRVGAFF.

The chain recombines TRBV10-3 with TRBJ2-3; 15 positions agree with TRBD2. This CDR3 contains 18 residues. V was clipped by 3 bases and J by 7 bases; unmatched bases: 11. The germline CDR1 and CDR2 sequences are ENHRY and SYGVKD. The CDR3, as DNA: TGTGCCATCAGTGAAACGGGGACTAGCGGGGGGTTAATGTATACGCAGTATTTT. The encoded protein is CAISETGTSGGLMYTQYF.

The rearrangement joins TRBV3-1 (or the pseudogene TRBV3-2) to TRBJ1-6; 9 bases match TRBD1. The CDR3 loop spans 16 amino acids. Trimming at V came to 5 bases and at J to 7 bases, leaving 9 bases not matched to a gene. Germline CDR1 and CDR2: LGHDT and YNNKEL (reference sequence). CDR3 DNA: TGTGCCAGCAGCGCCACAGGGGGCATCCTAAATTCACCCCTCCACTTT. It translates to CASSATGGILNSPLHF.

The V call is TRBV7-3, the J call TRBJ1-3; TRBD1 is a possible D gene (5 bases). The CDR3 is 13 amino acids. V was cut by 5 bases and J by 4 bases, with 9 bases left in between. Germline V gene lookup returns CDR1 SGHTA and CDR2 FQGTGA. The DNA of the CDR3 is TGTGCCAGCAGCGACCGACAGGGAAACACCATATATTTT. Translating it yields CASSDRQGNTIYF.

The V and J genes are TRBV6-2 or TRBV6-3 and TRBJ2-7; D unclear. The V gene's germline CDR1 is MNHEY and CDR2 SVGEGT. CDR3 length: 14 residues. Between the trimmed V and J ends, which lost 4 bases and 1 base, there was a span of 11 bases. This CDR3 is CASSLPSLSYEQYF. In DNA, the CDR3 is TGTGCCAGCAGTTTGCCTAGTCTGTCCTACGAGCAGTACTTC.

The rearrangement uses TRBV2 and TRBJ2-4; 10 positions agree with TRBD1. The CDR3 sequence is 14 residues long. V shed 7 bases, J shed 4 bases, and the junction held 4 bases outside the gene matches. The germline V gene has CDR1 SNHLY and CDR2 FYNNEI. The CDR3 protein is CASMTGGSKNIQYF. CDR3 DNA: TGTGCCAGCATGACAGGGGGCTCGAAAAACATTCAGTACTTC. The variable domain in full, completed from reference TRBV2 and TRBJ2-4, reads EPEVTQTPSHQVTQMGQEVILRCVPISNHLYFYWYRQILGQKVEFLVSFYNNEISEKSEIFDDQFSVERPDGSNFTLKIRSTKLEDSAMYFCASMTGGSKNIQYFGAGTRLSVL.

The rearrangement uses TRBV4-1 and TRBJ2-1; 15 bases map to TRBD2. This CDR3 region has 19 residues. Per the germline V gene, CDR1 is MGHRA and CDR2 is YSYEKL. The junction had 11 bases not matched to a gene; V was cut back by 8 bases and J by 0 bases. The CDR3 loop is CASLPGLAGGQGSYNEQFF. The CDR3 DNA sequence: TGCGCCAGCTTACCAGGACTAGCGGGGGGGCAGGGCTCCTACAATGAGCAGTTCTTC.

The chain uses TRBV2 and TRBJ2-7, with D possibly TRBD1 on 5 matching bases. Trimming removed 2 bases at V and 4 bases at J, with 15 bases between. The CDR3 runs to 15 residues. Germline lookup yields CDR1 SNHLY and CDR2 FYNNEI. CDR3 in amino acids: CASSEWSRDKYEQYV. The CDR3 bases are TGTGCCAGCAGTGAATGGAGCAGGGATAAGTACGAGCAGTACGTC.

The J gene is TRBJ1-1, the V gene TRBV28; 9 bases are shared with TRBD1. Losses at the gene ends were 6 bases for V and 4 bases for J; bases not matched to a gene: 9. This CDR3 is 15 amino acids long. Germline V gives CDR1 MDHEN, CDR2 SYDVKM. This chain's CDR3 is CASRPSLDRGTEAFF. The CDR3 DNA reads TGTGCCAGCAGGCCCTCCCTGGACAGGGGCACTGAAGCTTTCTTT.

The chain employs TRBV4-1 and TRBJ1-5, with 8 bases fitting TRBD1. The CDR3 length is 15 residues. Germline trimming cut 2 bases from V and 5 bases from J; bases unmatched to any gene: 5. The germline CDR1 and CDR2 sequences are MGHRA and YSYEKL. The DNA for the CDR3 is TGCGCCAGCAGCCAAACCAAACAGGGGGATCAGCCCCAGCATTTT. Translated, it gives CASSQTKQGDQPQHF.

CDR3 region: CASSSYGGAGGTQYF. The CDR3 DNA reads TGTGCCAGCAGTTCCTACGGCGGAGCGGGGGGTACGCAGTATTTT. The chain is built from TRBV6-5 and TRBJ2-3; 9 bases match TRBD2. V lost 4 bases and J lost 8; bases outside the gene matches: 10. CDR3 length: 15 residues. The germline V gene has CDR1 MNHEY and CDR2 SVGAGI.

The chain combines TRBV6-6 with TRBJ2-3; TRBD2 matches at 9 bases. This CDR3 has 16 residues. J lost 5 bases, V lost 0 bases, and 6 bases had no gene match. Per germline, CDR1 MNHNY and CDR2 SVGAGI (reference sequence). The CDR3 region has the DNA TGTGCCAGCAGTTACTCGACTAGCGGTTGGAAAGATACGCAGTATTTT. Its protein product is CASSYSTSGWKDTQYF.

The genes are TRBV6-5 and TRBJ1-3, with D maybe TRBD1 (5 bases). Germline CDR1 MNHEY, CDR2 SVGAGI. The CDR3 has 15 amino acids. Trimming took 4 bases from V and 0 from J, leaving 10 bases between them. The CDR3 DNA reads as TGTGCCAGCAGTTCCTCGGGGGGCTCTGGAAACACCATATATTTT. It translates to CASSSSGGSGNTIYF.

The J gene is TRBJ1-2, the V gene TRBV4-2; 7 nucleotides agree with TRBD1. Unmatched junction bases numbered 11, after V lost 3 bases and J lost 4 bases. The germline CDR1 and CDR2 sequences are LGHNA and YNFKEQ. The CDR3 runs to 16 residues. The CDR3 coding sequence is TGTGCCAGCAGCCATACCGGGACAGCGGAATTCTATGGCTACACCTTC. Amino acids: CASSHTGTAEFYGYTF.

V gene TRBV27 combines with J gene TRBJ2-3; a possible D gene is TRBD1 (7 bases). The germline V gene has CDR1 MNHEY and CDR2 SMNVEV (reference sequence). V gave up 5 bases and J gave up 3 bases, with 18 bases separating them. The CDR3 consists of 16 residues. The CDR3 region has the DNA TGTGCCAGCAGTACCCTAGAGGGGGCGGGAACAGATACGCAGTATTTT. Its translation: CASSTLEGAGTDTQYF.

V and J are TRBV11-2 and TRBJ2-5; 10 bases align to TRBD2. Losses at the gene ends were 1 base for V and 13 bases for J; bases not matched to a gene: 9. Germline V lookup: CDR1 SGHAT, CDR2 FQNNGV. There are 14 residues in the CDR3. The CDR3 loop reads CASSLVLAGAPPYF. CDR3 DNA sequence: TGTGCCAGCAGCTTAGTGCTAGCGGGGGCTCCTCCGTACTTC.

The chain joins TRBV6-5 to TRBJ1-2; 8 positions agree with TRBD1. Germline CDR1 reads MNHEY; CDR2 reads SVGAGI. There are 14 residues in the CDR3. The V gene end was trimmed by 5 bases and the J gene end by 5 bases; junction bases not matched to a gene: 7. The CDR3, as DNA: TGTGCCAGCAGTCGAACAGGGGGAATGTATGGCTACACCTTC. Translation gives CASSRTGGMYGYTF.

This sequence joins TRBV3-1 (or the pseudogene TRBV3-2) and TRBJ2-1; possibly TRBD1 for D (6 bases). Germline CDR1 reads LGHDT; CDR2 reads YNNKEL (reference sequence). CDR3 length equals 14 residues. V was clipped by 4 bases and J by 6 bases, with 13 bases between them. CDR3 in DNA: TGTGCCAGCAGCCCTCAGCCAGGGGCCAATGAGCAGTTCTTC. Protein product: CASSPQPGANEQFF.

V gene TRBV7-2 combines with J gene TRBJ1-5, with TRBD1 matching 8 bases. The CDR3 runs 15 residues. Germline V gene sequence: CDR1 SGHTA, CDR2 FQGNSA. The trim removed 4 bases at V and 2 bases at J, leaving 4 bases unmatched. The CDR3 coding sequence is TGTGCCAGCAGCTCGGGACAGGAGGGCAATCAGCCCCAGCATTTT. Its translation: CASSSGQEGNQPQHF. Using reference TRBV7-2 and TRBJ1-5 for the parts outside the CDR3, the full variable domain is GAGVSQSPSNKVTEKGKDVELRCDPISGHTALYWYRQSLGQGLEFLIYFQGNSAPDKSGLPSDRFSAERTGGSVSTLTIQRTQQEDSAVYLCASSSGQEGNQPQHFGDGTRLSIL.

This clone occurred a few times. V and J are TRBV2 and TRBJ1-1, with D possibly TRBD1 on 5 matching bases. Germline CDR1 reads SNHLY; CDR2 reads FYNNEI. The CDR3 has 16 residues. V dropped 3 bases and J dropped 3 bases, with 17 bases sitting between them. The CDR3, as DNA: TGTGCCAGCAGTGAGGCACCCCTCGACAGTTACACTGAAGCTTTCTTT. Protein sequence: CASSEAPLDSYTEAFF. The complete variable domain, with remaining parts taken from reference TRBV2 and TRBJ1-1, reads EPEVTQTPSHQVTQMGQEVILRCVPISNHLYFYWYRQILGQKVEFLVSFYNNEISEKSEIFDDQFSVERPDGSNFTLKIRSTKLEDSAMYFCASSEAPLDSYTEAFFGQGTRLTVV.

J is TRBJ1-3 and V is TRBV28, with D hard to call. The CDR3 covers 16 residues. V shed 2 bases and J shed 0 bases, with 11 bases lying between them. The V gene's germline CDR1 is MDHEN and CDR2 SYDVKM. The CDR3 protein is CASSLPQVYSGNTIYF. CDR3 in DNA: TGTGCCAGCAGTTTACCCCAGGTCTACTCTGGAAACACCATATATTTT.

This clone came up once. The V call is TRBV10-3, the J call TRBJ2-5; D is perhaps TRBD1 (6 bases). Germline V gene sequence: CDR1 ENHRY, CDR2 SYGVKD. CDR3 length equals 15 residues. V dropped 2 bases and J dropped 1 base, with 11 bases sitting between them. The CDR3: CAISEGQPLQETQYF. The CDR3 nucleotides read TGTGCCATCAGTGAGGGACAGCCTCTCCAAGAGACCCAGTACTTC.

This clone was counted between two and nine times. J is TRBJ1-2 and V is TRBV5-1; 10 bases align to TRBD1. The CDR3 covers 15 residues. Germline assignment: CDR1 SGHRS and CDR2 YFSETQ. The J segment lost 9 bases and the V segment lost 0 bases, leaving 8 bases of the junction unmatched. DNA for the CDR3: TGCGCCAGCAGCTTGGGGGGACAGGGGCCATCAAGCTACACCTTC. Protein sequence: CASSLGGQGPSSYTF.

This sequence joins TRBV3-1 (or the pseudogene TRBV3-2) and TRBJ1-5; weak D call: TRBD1 (5 bases). The V end lost 2 bases, the J end lost 3 bases, and 11 bases lay between the germline ends. Germline values: CDR1 LGHDT, CDR2 YNNKEL (reference sequence). This CDR3 is built from 15 residues. CDR3 residues: CASSQLTGANQPQHF. In nucleotides, the CDR3 is TGTGCCAGCAGCCAACTTACAGGAGCCAATCAGCCCCAGCATTTT.

The J gene is TRBJ1-2, the V gene TRBV3-1 (or the pseudogene TRBV3-2); 7 positions agree with TRBD1. J lost 4 bases, V lost 6 bases, and 14 bases had no gene match. Per the germline V gene, CDR1 is LGHDT and CDR2 is YNNKEL (reference sequence). CDR3 length: 16 amino acids. The CDR3 loop is CASRPTRDRNSYGYTF. For the CDR3, the DNA is TGTGCCAGCAGGCCCACCCGGGACAGAAACTCCTATGGCTACACCTTC.

The chain couples TRBV6-6 to TRBJ1-4; a possible D gene is TRBD1 (6 bases). Trimming took off 5 bases at V and 6 bases at J, with 16 bases between the two ends. Germline CDR1 reads MNHNY; CDR2 reads SVGAGI (reference sequence). The CDR3 has 15 residues. CDR3 DNA: TGTGCCAGCAGTCCCCAAGGGGGAGCCGATGAAAAACTGTTTTTT. It yields the protein CASSPQGGADEKLFF.

This clone appeared a single time. The gene calls are TRBV3-1 (or the pseudogene TRBV3-2) and TRBJ1-2, with 11 bases identical to TRBD1. The germline CDR1 and CDR2 sequences are LGHDT and YNNKEL (reference sequence). V shed 4 bases and J 7 bases; nucleotides not matched to a gene: 8. The CDR3 has 15 amino acids. CDR3 DNA sequence: TGTGCCAGCAGCCCCGGGACAGGGGGGATCGTTGGCTACACCTTC. Protein sequence: CASSPGTGGIVGYTF.

This chain joins TRBV2 and TRBJ1-5; D may be TRBD1 (5 bases). The CDR3 sequence is 14 residues long. The germline gives CDR1 SNHLY, CDR2 FYNNEI. Trimming removed 3 bases from V and 2 bases from J, with 8 bases in between. The CDR3 region has the DNA TGTGCCAGCAGTGATCCGGGGGGCAATCAGCCCCAGCATTTT. It encodes CASSDPGGNQPQHF.

The rearrangement links TRBV10-1 to TRBJ2-1, with 13 bases fitting TRBD2. CDR3 length: 16 amino acids. Germline loops: CDR1 WNHNN, CDR2 SYGVQD (reference sequence). Trimming took 2 bases from V and 3 from J; bases not matched to a gene: 1. The CDR3 here is CASSEGLAGDYNEQFF. DNA of the CDR3: TGCGCCAGCAGTGAGGGACTAGCGGGGGACTACAATGAGCAGTTCTTC.